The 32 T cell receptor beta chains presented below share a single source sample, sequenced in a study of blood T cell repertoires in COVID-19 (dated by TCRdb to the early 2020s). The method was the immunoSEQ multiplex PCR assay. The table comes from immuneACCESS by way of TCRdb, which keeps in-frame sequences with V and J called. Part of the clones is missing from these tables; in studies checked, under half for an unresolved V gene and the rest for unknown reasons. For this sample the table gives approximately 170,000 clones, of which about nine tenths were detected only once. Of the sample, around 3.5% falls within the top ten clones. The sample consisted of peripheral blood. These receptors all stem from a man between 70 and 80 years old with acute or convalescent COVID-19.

The DNA of the CDR3 is TGTGCCAGCAGTTACGACAGGGGGCAAAATTCACCCCTCCACTTT. Encoded protein: CASSYDRGQNSPLHF. The V gene is TRBV2, the J gene TRBJ1-6, with 10 bases matching TRBD1. The CDR3 length is 15 residues. Germline V gives CDR1 SNHLY, CDR2 FYNNEI. The J segment lost 7 bases and the V segment lost 5 bases, leaving 5 bases of the junction unmatched.

The CDR3 region is CASLQDPGGSQPQHF. The DNA of the CDR3 is TGTGCCAGCCTCCAGGACCCGGGGGGGAGTCAGCCCCAGCATTTT. The chain joins TRBV28 to TRBJ1-5, with a tentative D call TRBD1 (5 bases). The CDR3 is 15 residues long. CDR1 and CDR2 from the germline V gene are MDHEN and SYDVKM. V dropped 8 bases and J dropped 6 bases, with 20 bases sitting between them.

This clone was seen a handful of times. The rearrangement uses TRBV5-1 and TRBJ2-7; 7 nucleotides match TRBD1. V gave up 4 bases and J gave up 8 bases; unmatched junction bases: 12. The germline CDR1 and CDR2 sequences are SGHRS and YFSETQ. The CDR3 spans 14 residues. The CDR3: CASSRDSGDPQQYF. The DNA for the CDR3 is TGCGCCAGCAGCCGGGACAGCGGAGATCCCCAGCAGTACTTC.

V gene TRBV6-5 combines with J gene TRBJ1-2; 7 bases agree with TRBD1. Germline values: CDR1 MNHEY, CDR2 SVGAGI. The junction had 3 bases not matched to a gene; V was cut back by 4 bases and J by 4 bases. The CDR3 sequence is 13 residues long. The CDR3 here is CASSLNRGYGYTF. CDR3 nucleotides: TGTGCCAGCAGTTTAAACAGGGGCTATGGCTACACCTTC.

The CDR3 DNA is TGTGCCAGCAGCTTAGACAGGGACGGCTACACCTTC. Translating it yields CASSLDRDGYTF. The chain links TRBV7-8 to TRBJ1-2, with a weak D call TRBD1 (6 bases). This CDR3 region has 12 residues. Germline CDR1 SGHVS, CDR2 FQNEAQ. Trimming removed 1 base at V and 8 bases at J, with 8 bases between.

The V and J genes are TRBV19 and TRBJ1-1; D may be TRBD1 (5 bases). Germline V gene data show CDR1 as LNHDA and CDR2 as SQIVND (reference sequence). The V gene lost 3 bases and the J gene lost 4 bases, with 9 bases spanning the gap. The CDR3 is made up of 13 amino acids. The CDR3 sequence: CASSISRATEAFF. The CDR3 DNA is TGTGCCAGTAGTATTAGCAGGGCCACTGAAGCTTTCTTT.

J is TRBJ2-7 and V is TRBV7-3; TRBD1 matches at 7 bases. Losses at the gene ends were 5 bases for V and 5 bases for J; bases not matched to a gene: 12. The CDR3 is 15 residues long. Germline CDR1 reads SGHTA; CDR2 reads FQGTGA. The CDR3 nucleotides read TGTGCCAGCAGCCCGGTGGAAGGGGGCTGGCACGAGCAGTACTTC. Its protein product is CASSPVEGGWHEQYF.

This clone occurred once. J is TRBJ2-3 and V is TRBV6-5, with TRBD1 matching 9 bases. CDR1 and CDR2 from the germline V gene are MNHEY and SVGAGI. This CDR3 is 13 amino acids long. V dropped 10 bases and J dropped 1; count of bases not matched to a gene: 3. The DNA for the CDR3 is TGTGCCACCAGGACAGGGGGCACAGATACGCAGTATTTT. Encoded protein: CATRTGGTDTQYF.

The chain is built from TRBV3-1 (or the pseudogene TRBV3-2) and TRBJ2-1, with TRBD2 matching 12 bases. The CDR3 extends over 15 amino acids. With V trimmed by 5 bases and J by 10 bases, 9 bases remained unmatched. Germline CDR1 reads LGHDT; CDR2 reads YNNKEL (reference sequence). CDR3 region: CASSSSSGGAIEQFF. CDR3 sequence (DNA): TGTGCCAGCAGCTCATCTAGCGGGGGGGCCATCGAGCAGTTCTTC.

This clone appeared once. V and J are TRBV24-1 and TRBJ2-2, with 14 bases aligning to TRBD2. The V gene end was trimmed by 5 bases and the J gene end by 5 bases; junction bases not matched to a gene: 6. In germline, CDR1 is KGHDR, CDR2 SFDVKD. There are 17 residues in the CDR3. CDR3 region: CATSGLAGGLRTGELFF. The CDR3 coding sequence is TGTGCCACCAGTGGACTAGCGGGGGGGCTCAGAACCGGGGAGCTGTTTTTT.

In nucleotides, the CDR3 is TGTGCCAGCTCACCGGACAGGGAAAGAAATGGCTACACCTTC. It yields the protein CASSPDRERNGYTF. The rearrangement uses TRBV18 and TRBJ1-2, with TRBD1 matching over 8 bases. The CDR3 consists of 14 residues. V trimming: 3 bases; J trimming: 6 bases; junction bases outside the gene matches: 6. Germline lookup yields CDR1 KGHSH and CDR2 LQKENI.

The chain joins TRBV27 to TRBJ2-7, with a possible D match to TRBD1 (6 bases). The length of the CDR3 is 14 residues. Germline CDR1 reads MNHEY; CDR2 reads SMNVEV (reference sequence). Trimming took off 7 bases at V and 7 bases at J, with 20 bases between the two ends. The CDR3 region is CASTRGVSSGEQYF. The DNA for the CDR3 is TGTGCCAGCACCAGGGGAGTTTCCTCGGGGGAGCAGTACTTC.

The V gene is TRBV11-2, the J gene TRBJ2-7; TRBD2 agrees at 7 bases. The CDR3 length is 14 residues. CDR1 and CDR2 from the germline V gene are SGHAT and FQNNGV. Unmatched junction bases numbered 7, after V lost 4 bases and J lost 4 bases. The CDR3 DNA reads TGTGCCAGCAGCTCACCACGGGGGGTTTACGAGCAGTACTTC. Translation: CASSSPRGVYEQYF.

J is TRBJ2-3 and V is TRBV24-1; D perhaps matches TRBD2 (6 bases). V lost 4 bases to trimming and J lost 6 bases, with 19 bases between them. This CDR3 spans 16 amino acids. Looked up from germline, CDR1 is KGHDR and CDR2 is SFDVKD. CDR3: CATSEGGPREVDTQYF. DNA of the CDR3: TGTGCCACCAGTGAAGGAGGTCCTAGGGAGGTGGATACGCAGTATTTT.

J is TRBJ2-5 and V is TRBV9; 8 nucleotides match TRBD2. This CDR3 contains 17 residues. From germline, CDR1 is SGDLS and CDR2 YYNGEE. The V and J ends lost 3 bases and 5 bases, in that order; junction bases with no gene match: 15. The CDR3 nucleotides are TGTGCCAGCAGCGCTCCCCCGGGCAGCGGGGGCTGGGAGACCCAGTACTTC. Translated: CASSAPPGSGGWETQYF.

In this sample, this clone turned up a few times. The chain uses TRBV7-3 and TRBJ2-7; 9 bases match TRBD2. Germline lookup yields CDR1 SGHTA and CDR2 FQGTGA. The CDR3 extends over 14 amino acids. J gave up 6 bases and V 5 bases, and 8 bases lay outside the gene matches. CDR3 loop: CASSGLAGVGEQYF. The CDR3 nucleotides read TGTGCCAGCAGCGGCTTAGCGGGAGTAGGCGAGCAGTACTTC.

CDR3 nucleotide sequence: TGTGCCAGCAGCTTAGCCGCGGGTCGCGAGGCTTTCTTT. Encoded protein: CASSLAAGREAFF. V is TRBV7-8 and J is TRBJ1-1; unclear D gene. The germline V gene has CDR1 SGHVS and CDR2 FQNEAQ. The CDR3 runs 13 residues. Trimming shortened V by 0 bases and J by 11 bases, and 13 bases separated the two germline ends.

CDR3 sequence (DNA): TGCGCCAGCAGCCGCGTGGGAGGCGAGCAGTACTTC. It encodes CASSRVGGEQYF. V usage is TRBV5-1 and J usage is TRBJ2-7; weak D call: TRBD2 (6 bases). This CDR3 has 12 amino acids. The V end lost 4 bases, the J end lost 6 bases, and 11 bases lay between the germline ends. CDR1 is SGHRS, CDR2 YFSETQ, per germline.

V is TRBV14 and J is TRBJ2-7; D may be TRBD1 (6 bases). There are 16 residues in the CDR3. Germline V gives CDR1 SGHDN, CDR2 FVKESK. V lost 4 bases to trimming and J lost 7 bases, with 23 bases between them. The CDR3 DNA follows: TGTGCCAGCAGCCCCTTTAGCACAGGGTTATCGGGAGAGCAGTACTTC. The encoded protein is CASSPFSTGLSGEQYF.

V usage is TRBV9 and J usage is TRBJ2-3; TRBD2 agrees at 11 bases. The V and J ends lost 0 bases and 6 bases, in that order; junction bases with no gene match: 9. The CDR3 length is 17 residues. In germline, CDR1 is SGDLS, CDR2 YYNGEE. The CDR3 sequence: CASSVAAASGGWDTQYF. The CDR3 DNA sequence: TGTGCCAGCAGCGTAGCTGCGGCTAGCGGGGGGTGGGATACGCAGTATTTT.

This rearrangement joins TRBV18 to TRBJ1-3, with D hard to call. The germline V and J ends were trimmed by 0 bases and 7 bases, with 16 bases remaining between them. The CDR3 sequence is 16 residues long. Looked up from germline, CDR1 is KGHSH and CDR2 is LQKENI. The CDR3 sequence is CASSPPGKGELNTIYF. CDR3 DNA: TGTGCCAGCTCACCACCGGGAAAGGGAGAATTGAACACCATATATTTT. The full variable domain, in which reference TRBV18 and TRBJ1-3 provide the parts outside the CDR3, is NAGVMQNPRHLVRRRGQEARLRCSPMKGHSHVYWYRQLPEEGLKFMVYLQKENIIDESGMPKERFSAEFPKEGPSILRIQQVVRGDSAAYFCASSPPGKGELNTIYFGEGSWLTVV.

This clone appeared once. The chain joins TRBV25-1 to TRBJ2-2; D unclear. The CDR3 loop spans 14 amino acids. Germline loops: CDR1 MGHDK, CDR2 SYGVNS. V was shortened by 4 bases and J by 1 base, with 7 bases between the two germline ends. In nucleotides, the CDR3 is TGTGCCAGCAGTGTAAACATGAACACCGGGGAGCTGTTTTTT. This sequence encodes CASSVNMNTGELFF.

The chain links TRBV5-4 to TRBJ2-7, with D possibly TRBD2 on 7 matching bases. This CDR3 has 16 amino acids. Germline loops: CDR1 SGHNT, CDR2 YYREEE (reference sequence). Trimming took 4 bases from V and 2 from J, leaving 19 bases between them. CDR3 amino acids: CASSPDGGGSAYEQYF. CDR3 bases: TGTGCCAGCAGCCCCGACGGGGGCGGGAGCGCCTACGAGCAGTACTTC.

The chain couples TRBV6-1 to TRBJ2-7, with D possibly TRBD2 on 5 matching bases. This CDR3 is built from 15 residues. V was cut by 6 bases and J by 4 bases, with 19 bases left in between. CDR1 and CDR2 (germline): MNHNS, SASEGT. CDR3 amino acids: CASRVVGSGGYEQYF. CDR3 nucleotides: TGTGCCAGCAGAGTAGTTGGGAGTGGCGGGTACGAGCAGTACTTC.

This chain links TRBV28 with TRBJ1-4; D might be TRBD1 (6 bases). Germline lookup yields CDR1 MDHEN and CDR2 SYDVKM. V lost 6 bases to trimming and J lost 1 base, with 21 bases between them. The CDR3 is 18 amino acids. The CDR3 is CASRRPPRGSETNEKLFF. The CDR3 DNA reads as TGTGCCAGCAGGCGACCCCCCAGGGGATCTGAAACTAATGAAAAACTGTTTTTT.

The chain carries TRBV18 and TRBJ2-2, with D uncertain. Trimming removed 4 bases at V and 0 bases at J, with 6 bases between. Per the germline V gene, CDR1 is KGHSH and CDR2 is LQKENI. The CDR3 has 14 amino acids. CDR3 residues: CASSQAANTGELFF. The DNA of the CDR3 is TGTGCCAGCTCACAAGCCGCGAACACCGGGGAGCTGTTTTTT.

For the CDR3, the DNA is TGTGCCAGCTCACCTAGACAGGGGGCTACAGATACGCAGTATTTT. This codes for CASSPRQGATDTQYF. The V and J genes are TRBV18 and TRBJ2-3; 10 bases line up with TRBD1. The CDR3 loop spans 15 amino acids. V was pared by 3 bases and J by 3 bases, with 3 bases of the junction left unmatched. CDR1 and CDR2 (germline): KGHSH, LQKENI.

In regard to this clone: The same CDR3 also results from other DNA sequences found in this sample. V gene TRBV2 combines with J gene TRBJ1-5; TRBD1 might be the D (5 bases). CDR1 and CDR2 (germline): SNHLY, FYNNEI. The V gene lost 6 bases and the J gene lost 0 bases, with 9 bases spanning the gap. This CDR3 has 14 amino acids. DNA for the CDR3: TGTGCCAGCAGGGGGCTGGATAGCAATCAGCCCCAGCATTTT. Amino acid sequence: CASRGLDSNQPQHF.

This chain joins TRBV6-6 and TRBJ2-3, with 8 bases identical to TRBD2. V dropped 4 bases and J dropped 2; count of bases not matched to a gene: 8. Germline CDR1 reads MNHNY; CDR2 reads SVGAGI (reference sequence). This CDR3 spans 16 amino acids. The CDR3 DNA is TGTGCCAGCAGTTCCACTAGCGGCCCTTACACAGATACGCAGTATTTT. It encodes CASSSTSGPYTDTQYF.

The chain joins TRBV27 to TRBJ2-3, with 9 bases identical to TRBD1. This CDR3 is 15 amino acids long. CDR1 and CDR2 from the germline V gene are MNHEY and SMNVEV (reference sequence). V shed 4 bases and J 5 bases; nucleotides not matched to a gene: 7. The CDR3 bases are TGTGCCAGCAGTTGGGTAGGGACAGGGAAAGATACGCAGTATTTT. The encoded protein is CASSWVGTGKDTQYF.

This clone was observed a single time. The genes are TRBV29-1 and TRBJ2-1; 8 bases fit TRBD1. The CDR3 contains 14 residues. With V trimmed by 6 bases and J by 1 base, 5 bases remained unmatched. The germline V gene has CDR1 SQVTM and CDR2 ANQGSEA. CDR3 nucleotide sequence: TGCAGCGTCCCCGGACAGGGATCCTACAATGAGCAGTTCTTC. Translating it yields CSVPGQGSYNEQFF.

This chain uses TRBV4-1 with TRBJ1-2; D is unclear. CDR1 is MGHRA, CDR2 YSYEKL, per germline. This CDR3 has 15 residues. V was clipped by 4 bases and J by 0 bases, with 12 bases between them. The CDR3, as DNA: TGCGCCAGCAGCCGATTACAGTCTTCTAACTATGGCTACACCTTC. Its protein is CASSRLQSSNYGYTF.